The 8 T cell receptor beta chains presented below share a single source sample, sequenced in a study of CD8+CD57+ T cells in acquired aplastic anemia (dated by TCRdb to 2016 to 2019). This sample was sequenced with an Illumina HiSeq 2000. TCR beta VDJ combination and CDR3 sequence profiling used genomic DNA as the template. In TCRdb, the public reads were trimmed at Q25 with fastp and aligned with MiXCR, with productive beta chains retained. Rows are combined by CDR3 protein, so each entry shows the most common genes and DNA. The sample yields approximately 200,000 distinct CDR3 sequences; roughly 50% were counted once. Jointly, the top ten make up less than 20% of the sample. The patients picked for sequencing were ones in whom flow cytometry had shown an expansion of CD8+CD57+ cells. The source material was sorted CD4+, CD8+, or CD8+CD57+ T cells (not recorded which) from PBMCs. The receptors shown here come from a human donor with aplastic anemia.

Points on this clonotype: The final CDR3 position lacks the conserved phenylalanine or tryptophan, pointing to a likely read error. No DNA is shown, since the ends of the CDR3 on it are uncertain; the CDR3 is the one TCRdb lists. The genes are TRBV7-8 and TRBJ1-5. The CDR3 comprises 14 residues, both ends counted. Germline V gene data show CDR1 as SGHVS and CDR2 as FQNEAQ. The CDR3 protein is CASSLAAINQPQHL.

J is TRBJ2-7 and V is TRBV7-2; TRBD1 matches at 7 bases. J gave up 3 bases and V 3 bases, and 8 bases lay outside the gene matches. Germline V lookup: CDR1 SGHTA, CDR2 FQGNSA. The CDR3 spans 15 residues. The CDR3 reads CASSFFPGTDYEQYF. The CDR3 nucleotides read TGTGCCAGCAGCTTCTTCCCCGGGACAGACTACGAGCAGTACTTC.

This clonotype was counted many times. The chain carries TRBV2 and TRBJ2-5; 7 nucleotides align to TRBD1. J gave up 7 bases and V 4 bases, and 9 bases lay outside the gene matches. The CDR3 totals 14 residues. CDR1 and CDR2 from the germline V gene are SNHLY and FYNNEI. The CDR3 coding sequence is TGTGCCAGCAGTGTTAGGACAGGCCCCCTGACCCAGTACTTC. Amino acids: CASSVRTGPLTQYF.

The chain combines TRBV5-8 with TRBJ1-5; 7 bases match TRBD1. The CDR3 is 16 amino acids. Trimming at V came to 6 bases and at J to 2 bases, leaving 11 bases not matched to a gene. The germline V gene has CDR1 SGHTS and CDR2 YDEGEE. The CDR3 nucleotides read TGTGCCAGCACCAGGAGGGGGCTGGAAGGCAATCAGCCCCAGCATTTT. Encoded protein: CASTRRGLEGNQPQHF. Variable domain in full (rest from reference TRBV5-8 and TRBJ1-5): EAGVTQSPTHLIKTRGQQATLRCSPISGHTSVYWYQQALGLGLQFLLWYDEGEERNRGNFPPRFSGRQFPNYSSELNVNALELEDSALYLCASTRRGLEGNQPQHFGDGTRLSIL.

This chain connects TRBV7-6 to TRBJ1-6; 7 nucleotides line up with TRBD1. Germline V lookup: CDR1 SGHVS, CDR2 FNYEAQ. This CDR3 contains 15 residues. Trimming cost V 5 bases and J 6 bases; bases outside gene matches: 7. The CDR3: CASSHPGQTNSPLHF. Here the CDR3 DNA reads TGTGCCAGCAGCCATCCGGGACAGACTAATTCACCCCTCCACTTT.

The sample holds a few counts of this clonotype. A much larger clone lies a single base off, so this may be a read error. This likely comes from a read error, as the CDR3 has no conserved phenylalanine or tryptophan at its end. The V and J genes are TRBV10-3 and TRBJ1-5; 10 bases align to TRBD1. The CDR3 loop spans 16 amino acids. With 5 bases clipped from V and 4 bases from J, the junction kept 8 bases outside the gene matches. CDR1 and CDR2 from the germline V gene are ENHRY and SYGVKD. This chain's CDR3 is CAISMGQGLSNQPQHS. The CDR3 DNA is TGTGCCATCAGTATGGGACAGGGGTTATCAAATCAGCCCCAGCATTCT.

V is TRBV29-1 and J is TRBJ1-2; D is undetermined. With 8 bases removed from V and 2 bases from J, the gap between germline ends came to 12 bases. The CDR3 is 12 residues long. Germline CDR1 reads SQVTM; CDR2 reads ANQGSEA. The CDR3 nucleotides are TGCAGCTTGAGGGCAGGCAACTATGGCTACACCTTC. Its translation is CSLRAGNYGYTF.

V usage is TRBV7-2 and J usage is TRBJ2-1; 13 nucleotides agree with TRBD2. J lost 1 base, V lost 4 bases, and 4 bases had no gene match. CDR3 length: 17 residues. Germline values: CDR1 SGHTA, CDR2 FQGNSA. CDR3 DNA sequence: TGTGCCAGCAGCTCACGGACTAGCGGGAGTTCCTACAATGAGCAGTTCTTC. It specifies CASSSRTSGSSYNEQFF.